One sample yielded the 21 T cell receptor beta chains listed below, sequenced in a study of blood T cell repertoires in COVID-19. Profiling relied on immunoSEQ multiplex PCR, and the TCRdb table lists in-frame clones only, not all of them. The sample yields about 39,000 clones, 65% to 90% seen once. The sequenced material came from peripheral blood. The receptors here all came from a middle-aged man with active COVID-19.

The table lists this clone with a count of one. The chain has TRBV19 and TRBJ2-7; D is unclear. The length of the CDR3 is 14 residues. V gave up 2 bases and J gave up 6 bases, with 14 bases separating them. Germline CDR1 LNHDA, CDR2 SQIVND (reference sequence). As DNA, the CDR3 is TGTGCCAGTAGTATAACACAAAGAAGTGGCGAGCAGTACTTC. It specifies CASSITQRSGEQYF.

The chain links TRBV9 to TRBJ1-3; the match to TRBD1 covers 9 bases. Germline V gene sequence: CDR1 SGDLS, CDR2 YYNGEE. The CDR3 totals 16 residues. V trimming: 0 bases; J trimming: 1 base; junction bases outside the gene matches: 2. In DNA form, the CDR3 reads TGTGCCAGCAGCGTAGACAGGGGGCGATCTGGAAACACCATATATTTT. This translates into CASSVDRGRSGNTIYF. The full variable domain, with the rest looked up from reference TRBV9 and TRBJ1-3, is DSGVTQTPKHLITATGQRVTLRCSPRSGDLSVYWYQQSLDQGLQFLIQYYNGEERAKGNILERFSAQQFPDLHSELNLSSLELGDSALYFCASSVDRGRSGNTIYFGEGSWLTVV.

The chain employs TRBV30 and TRBJ1-1; TRBD1 is a possible D gene (6 bases). Trimming shortened V by 3 bases and J by 2 bases, and 13 bases separated the two germline ends. CDR3 length: 14 amino acids. The germline gives CDR1 GTSNPN, CDR2 SVGIG (reference sequence). The CDR3 loop is CAWSSGQLNTEAFF. As DNA, the CDR3 is TGTGCCTGGAGCTCAGGACAGCTCAACACTGAAGCTTTCTTT.

The chain couples TRBV6-6 to TRBJ2-7; 7 bases agree with TRBD1. CDR1 is MNHNY and CDR2 is SVGAGI in the germline V gene (reference sequence). J gave up 5 bases and V 5 bases, and 6 bases lay outside the gene matches. The CDR3 covers 13 residues. The CDR3 nucleotides are TGTGCCAGCAGTGCACAGGGGAACCACGAGCAGTACTTC. Translating gives CASSAQGNHEQYF.

A single count supports this clone. CDR3 bases: TGCGCCAGCAGCTTGGGGTCTGGTCCGGAACTGTTTTTT. Translated, it gives CASSLGSGPELFF. This rearrangement joins TRBV5-1 to TRBJ1-4; D is unresolved. The V end lost 0 bases, the J end lost 12 bases, and 12 bases lay between the germline ends. Germline CDR1 is SGHRS and CDR2 is YFSETQ. The CDR3 sequence is 13 residues long. The variable domain in full, completed from reference TRBV5-1 and TRBJ1-4, reads KAGVTQTPRYLIKTRGQQVTLSCSPISGHRSVSWYQQTPGQGLQFLFEYFSETQRNKGNFPGRFSGRQFSNSRSEMNVSTLELGDSALYLCASSLGSGPELFFGSGTQLSVL.

The chain has TRBV6-5 and TRBJ2-7, with TRBD1 matching 7 bases. From germline, CDR1 is MNHEY and CDR2 SVGAGI. The trim removed 6 bases at V and 0 bases at J, leaving 8 bases unmatched. This CDR3 contains 15 residues. CDR3 residues: CASSRDRPSSYEQYF. The DNA of the CDR3 is TGTGCCAGCAGCAGGGACAGACCATCCTCCTACGAGCAGTACTTC.

This clone was counted only a few times. The chain couples TRBV30 to TRBJ2-3; D perhaps matches TRBD1 (7 bases). Germline CDR1 and CDR2: GTSNPN and SVGIG (reference sequence). The CDR3 loop spans 13 amino acids. Trimming removed 7 bases from V and 5 bases from J, with 16 bases in between. The CDR3 loop reads CAYSRGAIDTQYF. The CDR3 region has the DNA TGTGCCTACTCCAGGGGGGCAATAGATACGCAGTATTTT. Drawing the rest from reference TRBV30 and TRBJ2-3, the complete variable domain is SQTIHQWPATLVQPVGSPLSLECTVEGTSNPNLYWYRQAAGRGLQLLFYSVGIGQISSEVPQNLSASRPQDRQFILSSKKLLLSDSGFYLCAYSRGAIDTQYFGPGTRLTVL.

The chain joins TRBV7-8 to TRBJ2-5; D may be TRBD1 or TRBD2 (5 bases each). Trimming stripped 8 bases from V and 1 base from J, with 11 bases between. The CDR3 spans 13 residues. The germline CDR1 and CDR2 sequences are SGHVS and FQNEAQ. CDR3: CASRRGTQETQYF. The DNA of the CDR3 is TGTGCCAGCCGCCGGGGCACCCAAGAGACCCAGTACTTC.

The rearrangement uses TRBV5-1 and TRBJ1-4; no firm D call. Trimming removed 4 bases at V and 9 bases at J, with 16 bases between. CDR3 length: 14 amino acids. CDR1 and CDR2 from the germline V gene are SGHRS and YFSETQ. Here the CDR3 DNA reads TGCGCCAGCAGCCTTGAGGGCGTAGAGAAAAAACTGTTTTTT. This translates into CASSLEGVEKKLFF.

This clone was seen only once. Other DNA sequences in this sample translate to the same CDR3. This chain joins TRBV6-5 and TRBJ2-1, with D hard to call. The germline V and J ends were trimmed by 2 bases and 0 bases, with 5 bases remaining between them. Germline V gene sequence: CDR1 MNHEY, CDR2 SVGAGI. The CDR3 runs to 14 residues. For the CDR3, the DNA is TGTGCCAGCAGTTACACGAGCTCCTACAATGAGCAGTTCTTC. This gives the protein CASSYTSSYNEQFF.

The rearrangement joins TRBV7-9 to TRBJ2-7; tentatively, D is TRBD2 (5 bases). Germline CDR1 reads SEHNR; CDR2 reads FQNEAQ (reference sequence). Between the trimmed V and J ends, which lost 6 bases and 3 bases, there was a span of 15 bases. The CDR3 totals 14 residues. CDR3 in DNA: TGTGCCAGCAGTTCCGGGAATCGGGGCTACGAGCAGTACTTC. This translates into CASSSGNRGYEQYF.

This rearrangement joins TRBV7-2 to TRBJ2-1; 9 nucleotides align to TRBD2. Germline V CDR1 and CDR2: SGHTA, FQGNSA. The CDR3 contains 15 residues. J was trimmed by 6 bases and V by 5 bases; bases with no gene match: 8. The CDR3 protein is CASSTASGTFNEQFF. The CDR3 DNA reads TGTGCCAGCAGCACCGCTAGCGGGACCTTCAATGAGCAGTTCTTC.

V usage is TRBV28 and J usage is TRBJ2-1, with a tentative D call TRBD2 (7 bases). CDR1 MDHEN and CDR2 SYDVKM come from the germline V gene. Between the trimmed V and J ends, which lost 6 bases and 5 bases, there was a span of 23 bases. The CDR3 length is 17 residues. For the CDR3, the DNA is TGTGCCAGCAGACCCTTCTCAGCGGGACAATCTAACAATGAGCAGTTCTTC. Translated: CASRPFSAGQSNNEQFF.

The chain recombines TRBV19 with TRBJ2-7; 10 nucleotides agree with TRBD2. The V gene's germline CDR1 is LNHDA and CDR2 SQIVND (reference sequence). J gave up 7 bases and V 4 bases, and 4 bases lay outside the gene matches. This CDR3 has 13 residues. The CDR3 coding sequence is TGTGCCAGTAGTACCGGACTAGCGGAGGAGCAGTACTTC. This gives the protein CASSTGLAEEQYF.

V gene TRBV28 combines with J gene TRBJ1-2; 7 nucleotides agree with TRBD1. J gave up 0 bases and V 6 bases, and 7 bases lay outside the gene matches. CDR1 is MDHEN and CDR2 is SYDVKM in the germline V gene. This CDR3 contains 15 residues. CDR3 in DNA: TGTGCCAGCAGGAGGGGGCCCTACTCTAACTATGGCTACACCTTC. Amino acids: CASRRGPYSNYGYTF.

J is TRBJ2-7 and V is TRBV7-9; 9 bases are a match to TRBD2. The germline V gene encodes CDR1 SEHNR and CDR2 FQNEAQ (reference sequence). V gave up 5 bases and J gave up 3 bases; unmatched junction bases: 5. CDR3 length: 14 residues. The CDR3 protein is CASSVSGRDYEQYF. The CDR3 DNA sequence: TGTGCCAGCAGCGTTAGCGGGAGAGACTACGAGCAGTACTTC. The entire variable domain, with the rest obtained from reference TRBV7-9 and TRBJ2-7, is as follows: DTGVSQNPRHKITKRGQNVTFRCDPISEHNRLYWYRQTLGQGPEFLTYFQNEAQLEKSRLLSDRFSAERPKGSFSTLEIQRTEQGDSAMYLCASSVSGRDYEQYFGPGTRLTVT.

V is TRBV27 and J is TRBJ2-7, with 9 positions matching TRBD2. This CDR3 is 17 amino acids long. The germline gives CDR1 MNHEY, CDR2 SMNVEV (reference sequence). V was clipped by 8 bases and J by 0 bases; unmatched bases: 14. CDR3 protein: CASRGASGASSSYEQYF. The CDR3 coding sequence is TGTGCCAGCCGGGGGGCTAGCGGGGCATCAAGCTCCTACGAGCAGTACTTC.

The rearrangement links TRBV7-9 to TRBJ1-2, with 7 positions matching TRBD1. J was trimmed by 6 bases and V by 5 bases; bases with no gene match: 9. CDR3 length: 14 residues. The germline CDR1 and CDR2 sequences are SEHNR and FQNEAQ (reference sequence). The CDR3 region is CASSIRQGADGYTF. As DNA, the CDR3 is TGTGCCAGCAGCATCAGACAGGGCGCGGATGGCTACACCTTC.

This clone was detected once. The rearrangement joins TRBV28 to TRBJ1-6, with a tentative D call TRBD1 (6 bases). This CDR3 is built from 17 residues. Germline V gives CDR1 MDHEN, CDR2 SYDVKM. V was pared by 6 bases and J by 7 bases, with 22 bases between. In DNA form, the CDR3 reads TGTGCCAGCAGAACACCGACAGGAGCCGTACAAAATTCACCCCTCCACTTT. Its translation is CASRTPTGAVQNSPLHF.

The V and J genes are TRBV5-1 and TRBJ2-7, with 7 bases lining up with TRBD1. J lost 7 bases, V lost 0 bases, and 7 bases had no gene match. This CDR3 comprises 14 residues. Germline CDR1 reads SGHRS; CDR2 reads YFSETQ. CDR3 protein: CASSLGQGPREQYF. Here the CDR3 DNA reads TGCGCCAGCAGCTTGGGACAGGGTCCGAGGGAGCAGTACTTC.

J is TRBJ2-2 and V is TRBV5-1; tentative D call: TRBD1 (6 bases). This CDR3 has 16 residues. Between the trimmed V and J ends, which lost 3 bases and 7 bases, there was a span of 19 bases. The germline gives CDR1 SGHRS, CDR2 YFSETQ. In nucleotides, the CDR3 is TGCGCCAGCAGCTCGATACAGGGTGATCTGGGCGGGGAGCTGTTTTTT. Translated: CASSSIQGDLGGELFF.